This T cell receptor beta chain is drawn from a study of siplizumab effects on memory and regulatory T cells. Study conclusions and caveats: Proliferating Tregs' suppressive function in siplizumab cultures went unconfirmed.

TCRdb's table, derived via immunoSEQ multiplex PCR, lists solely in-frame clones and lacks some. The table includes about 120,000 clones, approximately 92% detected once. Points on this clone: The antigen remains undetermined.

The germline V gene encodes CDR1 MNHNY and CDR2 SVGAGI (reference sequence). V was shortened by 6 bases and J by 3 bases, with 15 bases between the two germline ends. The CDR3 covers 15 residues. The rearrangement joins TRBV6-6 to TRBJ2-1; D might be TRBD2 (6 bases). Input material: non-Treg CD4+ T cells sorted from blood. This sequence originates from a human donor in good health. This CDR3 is CASRRVGGLYNEQFF. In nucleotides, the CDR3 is TGTGCCAGCAGACGTGTCGGGGGACTCTACAATGAGCAGTTCTTC.